One sample yielded the 22 T cell receptor beta chains listed below, sequenced in a study of breast tumors, draining lymph nodes, adjacent tissues. TCRdb fed the multiplex PCR reads into MiXCR, producing one record per CDR3 protein. The repertoire holds some 120,000 distinct CDR3 sequences, with around 21% as singletons. The lymph nodes were axillary draining lymph nodes from breast cancer patients. Sequenced: axillary lymph node tissue. The source is a female donor with breast cancer. Some clones in this sample may be carry-over from other donors' samples.

This clonotype came up many times. This rearrangement joins TRBV15 to TRBJ2-3; the match to TRBD2 covers 7 bases. Germline loops: CDR1 LNHNV, CDR2 YYDKDF (reference sequence). The CDR3 spans 15 residues. J was trimmed by 7 bases and V by 0 bases; bases with no gene match: 7. The CDR3 protein is CATSRDGLVTHTQYF. The CDR3 nucleotides are TGTGCCACCAGCAGAGATGGACTAGTCACCCATACGCAGTATTTT.

This clonotype was detected ten times or more. The chain couples TRBV5-1 to TRBJ2-1; maybe TRBD1 (6 bases). Germline CDR1 SGHRS, CDR2 YFSETQ. V shed 1 base and J shed 5 bases, with 19 bases lying between them. The CDR3 is 17 amino acids. Here the CDR3 DNA reads TGCGCCAGCAGCTTGCGTCCTGGACAGAGTGGTAACAATGAGCAGTTCTTC. This translates into CASSLRPGQSGNNEQFF. The full variable domain, in which reference TRBV5-1 and TRBJ2-1 provide the parts outside the CDR3, is KAGVTQTPRYLIKTRGQQVTLSCSPISGHRSVSWYQQTPGQGLQFLFEYFSETQRNKGNFPGRFSGRQFSNSRSEMNVSTLELGDSALYLCASSLRPGQSGNNEQFFGPGTRLTVL.

In this sample, this clonotype turned up a few times. In nucleotides, the CDR3 is TGTGCCAGTAGTGCCCCCGGGACAGGGGTACCGAATCAGCCCCAGCATTTT. It is translated as CASSAPGTGVPNQPQHF. The chain has TRBV19 and TRBJ1-5, with 10 bases matching TRBD1. V shed 5 bases, J shed 4 bases, and the junction held 11 bases outside the gene matches. The CDR3 spans 17 residues. Germline lookup yields CDR1 LNHDA and CDR2 SQIVND (reference sequence). The full variable domain, with the rest looked up from reference TRBV19 and TRBJ1-5, is DGGITQSPKYLFRKEGQNVTLSCEQNLNHDAMYWYRQDPGQGLRLIYYSQIVNDFQKGDIAEGYSVSREKKESFPLTVTSAQKNPTAFYLCASSAPGTGVPNQPQHFGDGTRLSIL.

Notes on this clonotype: This may be a read error: a much more frequent sequence differs by one nucleotide. The J gene is TRBJ2-7, the V gene TRBV2; D is unclear. Germline V lookup: CDR1 SNHLY, CDR2 FYNNEI. The CDR3 is 12 amino acids. The CDR3 DNA reads as TGTGCCAGCAATGACAACTCCTACGAGCAGTGCTTC. Its protein is CASNDNSYEQCF.

For this clonotype: This may stem from a read error, because a much larger clone lies one nucleotide away. The gene calls are TRBV24-1 and TRBJ2-1; TRBD2 matches 8 bases. This CDR3 contains 16 residues. Per germline, CDR1 KGHDR and CDR2 SFDVKD. In DNA form, the CDR3 reads TGTGCCACCGGTGATTTGGAAGCGGGAGACTACGGGGAGCAGTTCTTC. It encodes CATGDLEAGDYGEQFF.

This clonotype was picked up many times. The chain recombines TRBV15 with TRBJ1-5, with D perhaps TRBD1 (6 bases). Germline-derived CDR1 and CDR2 are LNHNV and YYDKDF (reference sequence). This CDR3 comprises 19 residues. The V gene lost 1 base and the J gene lost 0 bases, with 19 bases spanning the gap. The CDR3 spells CATSRGGAGTPLSNQPQHF. DNA for the CDR3: TGTGCCACCAGCAGAGGGGGTGCCGGGACACCTCTTAGCAATCAGCCCCAGCATTTT.

The V call is TRBV20-1, the J call TRBJ1-1; no reliable D call. Germline CDR1 reads DFQATT; CDR2 reads SNEGSKA (reference sequence). Trimming took off 1 base at V and 2 bases at J, with 8 bases between the two ends. The CDR3 extends over 13 amino acids. This CDR3 is CSARGFTNTEAFF. Here the CDR3 DNA reads TGCAGTGCTAGAGGTTTCACCAACACTGAAGCTTTCTTT.

This chain links TRBV24-1 with TRBJ2-5, with D maybe TRBD1 (5 bases). The CDR3 runs to 13 residues. The germline V gene has CDR1 KGHDR and CDR2 SFDVKD. Trimming took off 4 bases at V and 8 bases at J, with 13 bases between the two ends. This CDR3 reads CATSDPDKATQYF. CDR3 bases: TGTGCCACCAGTGACCCGGACAAGGCAACCCAGTACTTC.

Notes on this clonotype: A read error may explain this, as a much larger clone is one base away. The V call is TRBV5-1, the J call TRBJ1-2, with unresolved D. The CDR3 has 13 amino acids. Germline V gene sequence: CDR1 SGHRS, CDR2 YFSETQ. This CDR3 is CASNLDGYYGYTF. DNA for the CDR3: TGCGCCAGCAACTTGGACGGATACTATGGCTACACCTTC.

A few counts support this clonotype. This chain joins TRBV28 and TRBJ1-5; D unclear. Germline loops: CDR1 MDHEN, CDR2 SYDVKM. CDR3 length: 19 amino acids. V was pared by 2 bases and J by 2 bases, with 22 bases between. As DNA, the CDR3 is TGTGCCAGCAGTTTAGAGAGCCGTATTGCCAAGCGGGGCAATCAGCCCCAGCATTTT. Protein: CASSLESRIAKRGNQPQHF.

This clonotype has a count of ten or more. The chain joins TRBV10-3 to TRBJ2-1; the match to TRBD2 covers 7 bases. V lost 6 bases, J lost 0 bases, and 2 bases stayed unmatched. Germline loops: CDR1 ENHRY, CDR2 SYGVKD. The CDR3 is made up of 14 amino acids. The CDR3 DNA reads TGTGCCATCAGGGGAGGGAGCTCCTACAATGAGCAGTTCTTC. Protein: CAIRGGSSYNEQFF.

This clonotype was observed many times. V and J are TRBV3-1 and TRBJ2-7, with 9 bases fitting TRBD2. J lost 6 bases, V lost 4 bases, and 13 bases had no gene match. The CDR3 has 16 residues. CDR1 is LGHDT and CDR2 is YNNKEL in the germline V gene (reference sequence). The CDR3 region has the DNA TGTGCCAGCAGCCGAGGATCTGGACTAGCGAGGGGCGAGCAGTACTTC. It yields the protein CASSRGSGLARGEQYF.

This clonotype was found many times. The chain links TRBV19 to TRBJ2-7; 13 bases agree with TRBD2. V shed 4 bases and J 1 base; nucleotides not matched to a gene: 1. The CDR3 length is 15 residues. The germline V gene encodes CDR1 LNHDA and CDR2 SQIVND (reference sequence). The CDR3 protein is CASSTGLAGSYEQYF. CDR3 sequence (DNA): TGTGCCAGTAGTACGGGACTAGCGGGGTCCTACGAGCAGTACTTC.

This clonotype was seen at least ten times. The J gene is TRBJ2-2, the V gene TRBV5-1, with 10 bases matching TRBD1. The V gene end was trimmed by 4 bases and the J gene end by 7 bases; junction bases not matched to a gene: 7. Germline V CDR1 and CDR2: SGHRS, YFSETQ. This CDR3 region has 15 residues. DNA for the CDR3: TGCGCCAGCAGCACCGGGACAGGGGCGGGCGGGGAGCTGTTTTTT. Protein: CASSTGTGAGGELFF.

Concerning this clonotype: The junction differs from germline at one of its ends, possibly a read error. This chain joins TRBV28 and TRBJ1-6; tentatively, D is TRBD1 (6 bases). The CDR3 is 16 residues long. The germline gives CDR1 MDHEN, CDR2 SYDVKM. This chain's CDR3 is CASSRGPSEKGSPPHF. CDR3 coding DNA: TGTGCCAGCAGTCGGGGGCCTTCCGAAAAGGGTTCACCCCCCCACTTT.

This clonotype was detected ten times or more. This chain uses TRBV10-1 with TRBJ1-2; 9 bases are a match to TRBD1. The CDR3 length is 19 residues. The J segment lost 3 bases and the V segment lost 0 bases, leaving 14 bases of the junction unmatched. The germline V gene has CDR1 WNHNN and CDR2 SYGVQD (reference sequence). This CDR3 is CASSESRGQGAWDDYGYTF. The CDR3 nucleotides are TGCGCCAGCAGTGAGTCGCGGGGACAGGGTGCATGGGATGACTATGGCTACACCTTC.

This clonotype was counted ten times or more. V and J are TRBV5-1 and TRBJ2-1, with TRBD2 matching 9 bases. Germline V lookup: CDR1 SGHRS, CDR2 YFSETQ. The J segment lost 3 bases and the V segment lost 0 bases, leaving 1 base of the junction unmatched. This CDR3 contains 15 residues. CDR3 in DNA: TGCGCCAGCAGCTTGGAACTAGCGGGCTACAATGAGCAGTTCTTC. Amino acids: CASSLELAGYNEQFF.

The chain couples TRBV9 to TRBJ1-3; D is possibly TRBD1 (5 bases). This CDR3 has 17 amino acids. Germline CDR1 SGDLS, CDR2 YYNGEE. V gave up 1 base and J gave up 1 base, with 15 bases separating them. CDR3: CASSVQGVGTSGNTIYF. CDR3 DNA sequence: TGTGCCAGCAGCGTACAGGGAGTTGGTACTTCTGGAAACACCATATATTTT.

A word on this clonotype: With a much larger clone just one base away, this may be a read error. This rearrangement joins TRBV6-6 to TRBJ2-3; 7 bases line up with TRBD1. Germline V lookup: CDR1 MNHNY, CDR2 SVGAGI (reference sequence). CDR3 length: 16 residues. The CDR3 spells CARSWFRGQSTDTQYF. The CDR3 region has the DNA TGTGCCCGCAGTTGGTTCCGGGGACAGAGCACAGATACGCAGTATTTT.

This clonotype has ten or more counts. The rearrangement uses TRBV30 and TRBJ2-7, with D tentatively TRBD1 (5 bases). This CDR3 comprises 14 residues. The V end lost 1 base, the J end lost 5 bases, and 15 bases lay between the germline ends. The germline CDR1 and CDR2 sequences are GTSNPN and SVGIG (reference sequence). The CDR3 protein is CAWSASIPRDEQYF. The CDR3 nucleotides read TGTGCCTGGAGTGCCTCGATCCCCAGGGACGAGCAGTACTTC.

This clonotype has ten or more counts. The genes are TRBV19 and TRBJ2-1, with TRBD1 matching over 9 bases. Germline CDR1 is LNHDA and CDR2 is SQIVND (reference sequence). The CDR3 totals 15 residues. V was clipped by 5 bases and J by 6 bases; unmatched bases: 8. CDR3 DNA: TGTGCCAGTAGTGTCCGGGACAGGGTCATCAATGAGCAGTTCTTC. Its translation: CASSVRDRVINEQFF.

Comment on this clonotype: Given a much more abundant clone one base away, this may be a read error. This rearrangement joins TRBV7-9 to TRBJ1-2; TRBD1 is a possible D gene (5 bases). The CDR3 has 13 residues. The germline V gene encodes CDR1 SEHNR and CDR2 FQNEAQ (reference sequence). The germline V and J ends were trimmed by 1 base and 12 bases, with 15 bases remaining between them. The CDR3 reads CASSLEAGDGHTF. In DNA, the CDR3 is TGTGCCAGCAGCTTAGAAGCTGGGGACGGCCACACCTTC.